The source of this TCR beta chain is a study of blood T cell repertoires in COVID-19. Overall study: Whether acute or convalescent, the COVID-19 samples came from the United States, Italy and Spain.

Sequencing used immunoSEQ multiplex PCR; TCRdb keeps in-frame clones, though not all of them. This sample has about 97,000 clones, with around nine tenths found just once. In this sample, this clone turned up once. The CDR3 covers 14 residues. The germline V and J ends were trimmed by 4 bases and 5 bases, with 14 bases remaining between them. Per germline, CDR1 SGHAT and CDR2 FQNNGV. This sequence joins TRBV11-2 and TRBJ1-2; a possible D gene is TRBD1 (6 bases). The sample consisted of peripheral blood. This receptor was taken from a woman in her fifties or sixties with COVID-19, enrolled during active disease. For the CDR3, the DNA is TGTGCCAGCAGCTCAGGGGAAGGGGAGTATGGCTACACCTTC. It yields the protein CASSSGEGEYGYTF.